The rows below give T cell receptor beta chains drawn from one sample of a study of shared clonotypes between healthy human individuals. Method: immunoSEQ multiplex PCR; TCRdb's copy keeps in-frame clones and lacks some. Here the sample spans some 2,500,000 clones, 85% to 95% being singletons. The sequenced sample consisted of naive CD4+ T cells from PBMCs. These receptors all stem from a man between 18 and 35 years old in good health. Some clones in this sample may be carry-over from other donors' samples. Both conserved end residues are part of each CDR3.

J gene,V gene,CDR3 protein
TRBJ1-2,TRBV11-2,CASSLEGEYYGYTF
TRBJ2-7,TRBV5-5,CASSLSDGSGYEQYF
TRBJ2-5,TRBV2,CASSEGWGLKETQYF
TRBJ1-3,TRBV19,CASSLDRSGNTIYF
TRBJ2-4,TRBV28,CASSRSLGGPSTQYF
TRBJ1-1,TRBV4-3,CASSQGTGGRNTEAFF
TRBJ2-5,TRBV5-1,CASSSPGRDEETQYF
TRBJ1-1,TRBV18,CASSPERAVAFF
TRBJ1-5,TRBV6-5,CASSYSSSNQPQHF
TRBJ2-6,TRBV11-1,CASSLLQGSGANVLTF
TRBJ1-2,TRBV6-1,CASSEAGTGYDGYTF
TRBJ2-1,TRBV9,CASSVVAGRDGEQFF
TRBJ2-7,TRBV7-8,CASSPGQGWEQYF
TRBJ1-1,TRBV20-1,CSALGIAEAFF